This T cell receptor beta chain was recorded in a study of T-cell memory formation after mild COVID-19. The 5'RACE method, run with constant-segment primers, produced TCR alpha and TCR beta cDNA libraries (carrying sample barcodes and UMIs). TCRdb analysed the 5' RACE reads with MiXCR anew, one entry per CDR3 protein. The repertoire holds around 340,000 distinct CDR3 sequences, with 13% as singletons. Study-level findings and limits: The pre-infection memory compartment contained some responding clones, suggesting cross-reactive memory joined.

On this clonotype: Its target is not known.

The CDR3 totals 12 residues. V was pared by 1 base and J by 6 bases, with 7 bases between. CDR1 and CDR2 (germline): SGHAT, FQNNGV. Input material: PBMCs or a T cell subset sorted from them (not recorded which). The clonotype comes from a man younger than 35 who had mild COVID-19 (a few samples of this study predate the infection). Cell type and time point are not known. The genes are TRBV11-2 and TRBJ2-7; no clear D. CDR3 region: CASSLVTSEQYF. In DNA form, the CDR3 reads TGTGCCAGCAGCTTAGTGACATCCGAGCAGTACTTC.